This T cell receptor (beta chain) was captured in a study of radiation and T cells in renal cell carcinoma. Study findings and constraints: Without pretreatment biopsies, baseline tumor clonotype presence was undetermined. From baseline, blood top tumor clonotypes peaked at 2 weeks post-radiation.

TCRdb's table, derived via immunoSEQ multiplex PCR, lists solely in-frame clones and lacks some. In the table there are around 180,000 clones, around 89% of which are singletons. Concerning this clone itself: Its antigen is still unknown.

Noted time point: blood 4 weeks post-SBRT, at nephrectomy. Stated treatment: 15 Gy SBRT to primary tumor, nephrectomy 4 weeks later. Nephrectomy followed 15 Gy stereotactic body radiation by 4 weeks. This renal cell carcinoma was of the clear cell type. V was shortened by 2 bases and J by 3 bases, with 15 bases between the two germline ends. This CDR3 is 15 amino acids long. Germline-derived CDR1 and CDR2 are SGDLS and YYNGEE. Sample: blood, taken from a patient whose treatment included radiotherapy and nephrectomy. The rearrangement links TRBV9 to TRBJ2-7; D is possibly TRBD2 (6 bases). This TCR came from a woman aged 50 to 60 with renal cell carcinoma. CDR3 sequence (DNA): TGTGCCAGCAGCGTCGGAGGGTCGACGTTCTACGAGCAGTACTTC. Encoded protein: CASSVGGSTFYEQYF.